A selection of T cell receptor beta chains follows, all from one sample in a study of PD-L1 blockade in urothelial cancer. Profiled with immunoSEQ multiplex PCR; TCRdb holds only in-frame clones, not every one. The sample holds 70,000 to 80,000 clones, around four fifths seen once. The sample in question was PBMCs, obtained around atezolizumab (anti-PD-L1) treatment. The origin of the receptors is a man aged 35 to 55 with urothelial cancer. CDR3s include the opening cysteine and the closing phenylalanine or tryptophan. Each record gives: clone size, J gene, V gene, D gene, CDR3 protein, CDR3 DNA. D genes are given only for firm matches. Clone size is given for some rows only: seen once, a few or many times, or a class if the clone is expanded.

>-|TRBJ2-7|TRBV6-1|-
CAYPKRLVCEQYF
TGTGCCTACCCCAAACGACTAGTTTGCGAGCAGTACTTC
>-|TRBJ2-2|TRBV4-2|TRBD2
CASSQGSGPNTGELFF
TGTGCCAGCAGCCAGGGTAGCGGGCCGAACACCGGGGAGCTGTTTTTT
>-|TRBJ2-3|TRBV7-3|TRBD2
CASSLLFGRDQDTQYF
TGTGCCAGCAGCTTATTATTTGGGAGGGATCAAGATACGCAGTATTTT
>-|TRBJ2-3|TRBV5-1|-
CASGTGKLGTTDTQYF
TGCGCCAGCGGCACAGGGAAGCTAGGGACAACAGATACGCAGTATTTT
>-|TRBJ2-7|TRBV5-6|TRBD2
CASSLAGVGYEQYF
TGTGCCAGCAGCCTAGCGGGAGTAGGGTACGAGCAGTACTTC
>few|TRBJ2-7|TRBV15|TRBD1
CATSSGQAAYEQYF
TGTGCCACCAGCTCCGGACAGGCCGCCTACGAGCAGTACTTC
>-|TRBJ1-2|TRBV6-1|-
CASSEVSGWAGYYGYTF
TGTGCCAGCAGTGAAGTCTCTGGTTGGGCAGGGTACTATGGCTACACCTTC
>-|TRBJ2-7|TRBV5-6|TRBD2
CASSSMTGLAGAYEQYF
TGTGCCAGCAGCTCCATGACAGGACTAGCGGGAGCGTACGAGCAGTACTTC
>-|TRBJ1-1|TRBV11-2|TRBD1
CASSLGDRGRMMNTEAFF
TGTGCCAGCAGCTTAGGAGACAGGGGACGGATGATGAACACTGAAGCTTTCTTT
>few|TRBJ1-2|TRBV5-1|-
CASSREGKGDYGYTF
TGCGCCAGCTCTCGGGAGGGTAAAGGGGACTATGGCTACACCTTC
>-|TRBJ2-5|TRBV7-6|-
CASSLARTPGGETQYF
TGTGCCAGCAGCTTAGCAAGGACACCCGGGGGAGAGACCCAGTACTTC
>-|TRBJ2-2|TRBV6-1|-
CAEAASATGELFF
TGTGCCGAAGCGGCTAGCGCTACCGGGGAGCTGTTTTTT